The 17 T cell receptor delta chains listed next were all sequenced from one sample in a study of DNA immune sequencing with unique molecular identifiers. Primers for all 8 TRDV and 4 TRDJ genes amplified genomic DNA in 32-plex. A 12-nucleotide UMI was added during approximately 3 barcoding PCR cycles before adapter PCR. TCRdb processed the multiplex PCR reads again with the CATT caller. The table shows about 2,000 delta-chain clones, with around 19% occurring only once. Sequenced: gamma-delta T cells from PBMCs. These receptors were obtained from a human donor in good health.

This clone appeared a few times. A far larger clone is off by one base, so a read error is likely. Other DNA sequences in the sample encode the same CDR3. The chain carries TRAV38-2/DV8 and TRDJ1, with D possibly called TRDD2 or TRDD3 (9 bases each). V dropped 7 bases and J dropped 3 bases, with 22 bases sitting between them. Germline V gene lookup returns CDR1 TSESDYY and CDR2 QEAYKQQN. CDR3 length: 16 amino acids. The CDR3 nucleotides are TGTGCTTATTGCCTTCCTACAGGGGGATACCCCGATAAACTCATCTTT. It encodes CAYCLPTGGYPDKLIF.

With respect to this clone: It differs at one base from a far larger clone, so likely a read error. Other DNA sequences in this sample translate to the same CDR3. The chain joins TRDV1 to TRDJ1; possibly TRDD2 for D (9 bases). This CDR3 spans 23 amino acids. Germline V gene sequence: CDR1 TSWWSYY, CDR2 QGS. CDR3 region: CALGELQAFLPWWGIFEGGKLIF. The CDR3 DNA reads TGCGCTCTTGGGGAACTACAAGCCTTCCTACCGTGGTGGGGGATTTTCGAGGGAGGTAAACTCATCTTT.

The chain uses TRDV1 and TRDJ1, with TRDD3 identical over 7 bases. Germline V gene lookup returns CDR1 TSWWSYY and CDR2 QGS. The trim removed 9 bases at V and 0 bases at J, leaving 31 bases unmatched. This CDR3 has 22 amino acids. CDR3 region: CALGEIFFLSYWGILYTDKLIF. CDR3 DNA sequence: TGTGCTCTCGGCGAGATTTTTTTCCTTTCGTACTGGGGAATATTGTACACCGATAAACTCATCTTT.

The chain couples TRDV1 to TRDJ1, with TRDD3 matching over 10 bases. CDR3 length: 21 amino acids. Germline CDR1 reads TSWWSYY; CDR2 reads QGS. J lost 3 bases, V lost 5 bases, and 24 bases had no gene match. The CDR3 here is CALGLRLGDIIAPPGPDKLIF. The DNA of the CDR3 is TGTGCTCTTGGGTTGCGTCTGGGGGATATAATTGCCCCCCCTGGACCCGATAAACTCATCTTT.

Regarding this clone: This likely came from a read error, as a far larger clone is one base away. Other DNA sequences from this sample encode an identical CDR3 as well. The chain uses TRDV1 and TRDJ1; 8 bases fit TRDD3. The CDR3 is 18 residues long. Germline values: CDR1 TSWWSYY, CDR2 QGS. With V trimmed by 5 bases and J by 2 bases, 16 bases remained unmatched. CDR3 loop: CALGLSSVYWGVTDKLIF. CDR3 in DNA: TGTGCTCTTGGGTTGTCTTCAGTGTACTGGGGGGTTACCGATAAACTCATCTTT.

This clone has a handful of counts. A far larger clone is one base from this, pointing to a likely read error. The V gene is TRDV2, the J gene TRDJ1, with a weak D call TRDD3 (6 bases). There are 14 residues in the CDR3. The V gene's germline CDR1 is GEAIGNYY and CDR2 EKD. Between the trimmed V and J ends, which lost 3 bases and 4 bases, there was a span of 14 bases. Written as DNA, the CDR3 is TGTGCCTGTGACGGAATATTGGGGGTCGATAAACTCATCTTT. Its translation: CACDGILGVDKLIF.

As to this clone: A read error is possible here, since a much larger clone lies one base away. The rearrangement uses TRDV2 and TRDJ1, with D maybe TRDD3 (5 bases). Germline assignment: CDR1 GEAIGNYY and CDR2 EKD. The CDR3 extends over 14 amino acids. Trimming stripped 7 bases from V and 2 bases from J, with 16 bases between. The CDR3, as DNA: TGTGCCTGGGACTCCTTAGGGGGGACCGATAAACTCATCTTT. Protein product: CAWDSLGGTDKLIF.

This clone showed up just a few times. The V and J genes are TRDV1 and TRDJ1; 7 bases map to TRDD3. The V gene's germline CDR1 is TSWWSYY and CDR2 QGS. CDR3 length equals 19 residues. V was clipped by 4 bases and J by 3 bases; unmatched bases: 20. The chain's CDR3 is CALGVSTPTRSGYSDKLIF. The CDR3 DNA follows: TGTGCTCTTGGGGTCTCTACGCCGACCCGATCGGGATACTCCGATAAACTCATCTTT.

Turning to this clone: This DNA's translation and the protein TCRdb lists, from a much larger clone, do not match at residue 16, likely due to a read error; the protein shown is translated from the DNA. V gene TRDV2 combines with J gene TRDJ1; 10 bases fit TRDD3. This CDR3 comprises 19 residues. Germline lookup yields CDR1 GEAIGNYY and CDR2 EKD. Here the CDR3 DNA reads TGTGCCTGTGACACCTATGGGGGATACAAGGGCCTTGCGACCGATAGACTCATCTTT. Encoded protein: CACDTYGGYKGLATDRLIF.

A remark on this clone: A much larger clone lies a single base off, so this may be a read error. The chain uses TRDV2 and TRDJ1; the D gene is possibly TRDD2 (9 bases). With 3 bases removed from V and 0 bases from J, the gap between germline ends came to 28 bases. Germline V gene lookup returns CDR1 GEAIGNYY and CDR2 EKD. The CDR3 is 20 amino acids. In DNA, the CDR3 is TGTGCCTGTGACCACCTTCCTACGAAGCTGGGGGAAAGGGACACCGATAAACTCATCTTT. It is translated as CACDHLPTKLGERDTDKLIF.

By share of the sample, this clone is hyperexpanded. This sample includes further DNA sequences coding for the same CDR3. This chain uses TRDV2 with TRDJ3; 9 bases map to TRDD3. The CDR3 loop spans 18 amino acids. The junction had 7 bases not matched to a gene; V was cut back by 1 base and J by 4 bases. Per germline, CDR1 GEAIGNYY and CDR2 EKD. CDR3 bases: TGTGCCTGTGACACGGCGGGGATACGCGATTGGGACACCCGACAGATGTTTTTC. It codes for CACDTAGIRDWDTRQMFF.

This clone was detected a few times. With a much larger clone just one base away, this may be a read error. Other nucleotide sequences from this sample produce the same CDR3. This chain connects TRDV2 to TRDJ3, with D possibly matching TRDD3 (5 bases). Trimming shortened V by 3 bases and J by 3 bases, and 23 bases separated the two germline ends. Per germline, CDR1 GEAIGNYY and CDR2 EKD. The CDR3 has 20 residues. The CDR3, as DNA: TGTGCCTGTGACCTCGCTGGAGGGGACACCCAGGTCTGGGACACCCGACAGATGTTTTTC. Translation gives CACDLAGGDTQVWDTRQMFF.

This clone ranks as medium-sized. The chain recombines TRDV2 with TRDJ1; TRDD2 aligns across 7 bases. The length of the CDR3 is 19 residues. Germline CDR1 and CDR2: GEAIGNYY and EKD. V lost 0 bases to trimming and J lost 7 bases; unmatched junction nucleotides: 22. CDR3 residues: CACDTVPTPRAVEGGKLIF. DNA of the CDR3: TGTGCCTGTGACACCGTTCCTACCCCCCGGGCGGTAGAAGGTGGTAAACTCATCTTT.

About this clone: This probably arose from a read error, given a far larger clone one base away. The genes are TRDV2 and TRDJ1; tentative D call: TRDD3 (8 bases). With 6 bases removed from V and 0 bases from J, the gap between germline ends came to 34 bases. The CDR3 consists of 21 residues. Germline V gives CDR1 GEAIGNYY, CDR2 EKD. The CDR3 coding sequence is TGTGCCTGTTACAAAGTTCCTACCGGGGGGGATAATGGCCCTTACACCGATAAACTCATCTTT. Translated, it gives CACYKVPTGGDNGPYTDKLIF.

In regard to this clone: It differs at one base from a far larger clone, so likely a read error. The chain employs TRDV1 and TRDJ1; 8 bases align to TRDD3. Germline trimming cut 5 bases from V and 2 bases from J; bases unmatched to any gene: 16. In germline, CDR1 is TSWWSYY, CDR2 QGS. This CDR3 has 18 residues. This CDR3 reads CALGLSSLYWGVTDKLIF. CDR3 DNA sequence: TGTGCTCTTGGGTTGTCCTCATTGTACTGGGGGGTTACCGATAAACTCATCTTT.

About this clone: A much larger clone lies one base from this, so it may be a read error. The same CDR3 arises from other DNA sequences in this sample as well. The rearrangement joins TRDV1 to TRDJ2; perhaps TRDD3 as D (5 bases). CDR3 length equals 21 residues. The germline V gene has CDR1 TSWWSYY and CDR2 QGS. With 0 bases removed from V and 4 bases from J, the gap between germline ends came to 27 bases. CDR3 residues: CALGELPLKASSLWGTAQLFF. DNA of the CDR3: TGTGCTCTTGGGGAACTCCCCCTCAAGGCCTCCTCCCTATGGGGGACAGCACAACTCTTCTTT.

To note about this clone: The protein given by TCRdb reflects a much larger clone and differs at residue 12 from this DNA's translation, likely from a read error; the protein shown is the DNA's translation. In nucleotides, the CDR3 is TGTGCCTGTGACACAGCGGGCGGGACGAGGGATCAACTCATCTTT. It encodes CACDTAGGTRDQLIF. The J gene is TRDJ1, the V gene TRDV2, with D possibly being TRDD3 (5 bases). The CDR3 is made up of 15 amino acids. Deletions cut 1 base from V and 9 bases from J, with 20 bases between. Germline CDR1 reads GEAIGNYY; CDR2 reads EKD.